These 8 T cell receptor beta chains came from one sample sequenced in a study of PD-L1 blockade in urothelial cancer (dated by TCRdb to 2016 to 2017). The library was prepared using the immunoSEQ multiplex PCR assay. The table was pulled from immuneACCESS by TCRdb, which kept in-frame rearrangements only. Such tables lose some clones; where checked, under half of the loss comes from unresolved V genes, and the rest has no known cause. This sample holds 60,000 to 85,000 clones; about nine tenths were observed only once. The top ten constitute approximately 6% of the sample. The sequencing here drew on PBMCs, taken around atezolizumab (anti-PD-L1) treatment. The receptor source for this set is a woman between 65 and 79 years old with urothelial cancer.

This chain connects TRBV7-9 to TRBJ1-6; possible D gene TRBD1, 5 bases. This CDR3 spans 16 amino acids. V lost 5 bases and J lost 10, with 21 bases in between. CDR1 and CDR2 (germline): SEHNR, FQNEAQ (reference sequence). The CDR3 here is CASSGGTGLHRSPLHF. Here the CDR3 DNA reads TGTGCCAGCAGCGGGGGGACGGGCCTTCATCGATCACCCCTCCACTTT. The whole variable domain, remainder taken from reference TRBV7-9 and TRBJ1-6, is DTGVSQNPRHKITKRGQNVTFRCDPISEHNRLYWYRQTLGQGPEFLTYFQNEAQLEKSRLLSDRFSAERPKGSFSTLEIQRTEQGDSAMYLCASSGGTGLHRSPLHFGNGTRLTVT.

The rearrangement uses TRBV29-1 and TRBJ1-2; D gene uncertain. CDR1 and CDR2 (germline): SQVTM, ANQGSEA. Trimming cost V 4 bases and J 7 bases, with 13 bases left between them. This CDR3 is 12 amino acids long. The CDR3 sequence is CSVVNADFGYTF. The CDR3 DNA reads TGCAGCGTTGTGAACGCGGATTTTGGCTACACCTTC.

The chain carries TRBV29-1 and TRBJ2-2, with D possibly being TRBD2 (6 bases). V was trimmed by 7 bases and J by 6 bases, leaving 12 bases between them. The germline V gene has CDR1 SQVTM and CDR2 ANQGSEA. There are 12 residues in the CDR3. The CDR3 coding sequence is TGCAGCGCCCGGGGGAGCGCCGGGGAGCTGTTTTTT. Translating it yields CSARGSAGELFF.

The V call is TRBV2, the J call TRBJ2-2; 7 nucleotides agree with TRBD1. The trim removed 6 bases at V and 6 bases at J, leaving 4 bases unmatched. CDR1 is SNHLY and CDR2 is FYNNEI in the germline V gene. This CDR3 region has 13 residues. As DNA, the CDR3 is TGTGCCAGCAGGGTCACAGGGGCCGGGGAGCTGTTTTTT. It translates to CASRVTGAGELFF.

The V gene is TRBV4-2, the J gene TRBJ2-3; D might be TRBD2 (5 bases). V lost 1 base and J lost 4, with 12 bases in between. CDR3 size: 15 residues. CDR1 and CDR2 (germline): LGHNA, YNFKEQ. CDR3 residues: CASSQAGSSADTQYF. The CDR3 region has the DNA TGTGCCAGCAGCCAAGCGGGGAGCTCCGCAGATACGCAGTATTTT.

This chain links TRBV29-1 with TRBJ2-1, with D tentatively TRBD2 (7 bases). The CDR3 has 13 amino acids. V was trimmed by 2 bases and J by 10 bases, leaving 15 bases between them. Germline V gene lookup returns CDR1 SQVTM and CDR2 ANQGSEA. The CDR3 reads CSVEWGAGVEQFF. CDR3 bases: TGCAGCGTTGAATGGGGGGCGGGGGTGGAGCAGTTCTTC.

V is TRBV4-3 and J is TRBJ2-1; 13 bases are a match to TRBD2. V trimming: 0 bases; J trimming: 4 bases; junction bases outside the gene matches: 12. Germline CDR1 and CDR2: LGHNA and YSLEER. The CDR3 has 20 residues. The DNA for the CDR3 is TGCGCCAGCAGCCAAGACCCACCAATCGGACTAGCGGGGGAGTACAATGAGCAGTTCTTC. This sequence encodes CASSQDPPIGLAGEYNEQFF.

The gene calls are TRBV4-2 and TRBJ2-3, with a weak D call TRBD2 (6 bases). CDR3 length: 18 residues. CDR1 is LGHNA and CDR2 is YNFKEQ in the germline V gene. V dropped 1 base and J dropped 4 bases, with 21 bases sitting between them. The CDR3 DNA is TGTGCCAGCAGCCAAGGCATACTCGGGGGAATAGGCCCAGATACGCAGTATTTT. This encodes CASSQGILGGIGPDTQYF.